Shown below are 23 T cell receptor beta chains from a single sample sequenced in a study of post-analysis software for immune sequencing data. Whole-study findings and limits: TRBV5-6, TRBV5-1 and TRBV20-1 were among 4 or 5 TRBV segments more frequent in patients than controls.

Their antigens remain unidentified. cDNA libraries of TCR beta carried unique molecular identifiers. TCRdb recomputed calls from the PCR reads with MiXCR, one row per CDR3 protein. The table includes over 150,000 distinct CDR3 sequences, about 30% detected once. The source material was blood. All receptors derive from a girl aged 5-17 years with multiple sclerosis.

The table lists this clonotype with many counts. The chain uses TRBV24-1 and TRBJ2-1; TRBD1 or TRBD2 may be the D gene (8 bases each). This CDR3 spans 19 amino acids. CDR1 is KGHDR and CDR2 is SFDVKD in the germline V gene. V dropped 4 bases and J dropped 4 bases, with 25 bases sitting between them. The CDR3 protein is CATSEGPGGRTSPYNEQFF. The CDR3 DNA reads TGTGCCACCAGTGAGGGCCCAGGGGGCCGGACTAGCCCTTACAATGAGCAGTTCTTC.

Of note for this clonotype: A much larger clone lies one base from this, so it may be a read error. The chain recombines TRBV28 with TRBJ1-2, with D unresolved. Germline CDR1 and CDR2: MDHEN and SYDVKM. CDR3 size: 14 residues. Deletions cut 5 bases from V and 7 bases from J, with 17 bases between. The CDR3 reads CASSLTDGVAGYTF. The CDR3 DNA reads TGTGCCAGCAGTCTAACGGACGGGGTAGCTGGCTACACCTTC.

This clonotype was counted ten times or more. The chain recombines TRBV5-1 with TRBJ2-1; D may be TRBD1 (5 bases). The V end was cut by 2 bases, the J end by 1 base, with 10 bases between. The length of the CDR3 is 15 residues. Germline V gene lookup returns CDR1 SGHRS and CDR2 YFSETQ. This CDR3 reads CASSFPGWSYNEQFF. CDR3 nucleotide sequence: TGCGCCAGCAGCTTTCCAGGGTGGTCCTACAATGAGCAGTTCTTC. The full variable domain, its missing parts supplied by reference TRBV5-1 and TRBJ2-1, is KAGVTQTPRYLIKTRGQQVTLSCSPISGHRSVSWYQQTPGQGLQFLFEYFSETQRNKGNFPGRFSGRQFSNSRSEMNVSTLELGDSALYLCASSFPGWSYNEQFFGPGTRLTVL.

There are a few counts of this clonotype. V gene TRBV3-1 combines with J gene TRBJ2-1; D gene ambiguous. This CDR3 has 15 residues. Germline CDR1 LGHDT, CDR2 YNNKEL (reference sequence). V was pared by 0 bases and J by 0 bases, with 6 bases between. CDR3 nucleotides: TGTGCCAGCAGCCAAGATCCTTCCTCCTACAATGAGCAGTTCTTC. Amino acid sequence: CASSQDPSSYNEQFF.

In its sample, this clonotype was seen many times. The rearrangement joins TRBV6-5 to TRBJ2-3; D tentatively fits TRBD1 or TRBD2 (5 bases each). The CDR3 length is 13 residues. CDR1 and CDR2 from the germline V gene are MNHEY and SVGAGI. V lost 6 bases to trimming and J lost 14 bases, with 21 bases between them. The CDR3 DNA reads as TGTGCCAGCAGCCCAGGGCCCGGGAAACCGCGGTATTTT. This gives the protein CASSPGPGKPRYF.

A note on this clonotype: Sequence at one end of the junction differs from germline and may be a read error. The V and J genes are TRBV7-8 and TRBJ1-2; 10 bases agree with TRBD1. Germline assignment: CDR1 SGHVS and CDR2 FQNEAQ. This CDR3 has 17 residues. The DNA of the CDR3 is TGTACCAGCAGCGAGTTAATAAAGGGACAGGGGAGCTATGGCTACACCTTC. Translation: CTSSELIKGQGSYGYTF.

This rearrangement joins TRBV7-2 to TRBJ2-7; no firm D call. The DNA matches TRBJ2-5 better at its end, which makes the J call doubtful. The V gene's germline CDR1 is SGHTA and CDR2 FQGNSA. This CDR3 has 11 residues. CDR3 sequence: CASTLAETQYF. CDR3 in DNA: TGTGCCAGCACCCTGGCCGAGACCCAGTACTTC.

This clonotype was found many times. J is TRBJ2-5 and V is TRBV27; D remains unclear. V lost 5 bases and J 3 bases, leaving 16 bases between the germline ends. CDR1 and CDR2 from the germline V gene are MNHEY and SMNVEV (reference sequence). The CDR3 is 15 amino acids. This CDR3 reads CASSEAYLGKETQYF. The CDR3 DNA reads as TGTGCCAGCAGTGAGGCTTATCTAGGGAAAGAGACCCAGTACTTC.

Notes on this clonotype: This sequence may be a read error, since a much larger clone differs from it by one base. The V call is TRBV5-1, the J call TRBJ2-3, with 9 bases matching TRBD1. Germline V gives CDR1 SGHRS, CDR2 YFSETQ. CDR3 length: 15 residues. Trimming removed 2 bases from V and 5 bases from J; junction bases left unmatched: 6. The DNA of the CDR3 is TGCGCCAGCAGCTTCCACAGGGGGCGTGGAGATACGCAGTATTTT. Protein sequence: CASSFHRGRGDTQYF. Based on the CDR3 plus reference TRBV5-1 and TRBJ2-3, the full variable domain is KAGVTQTPRYLIKTRGQQVTLSCSPISGHRSVSWYQQTPGQGLQFLFEYFSETQRNKGNFPGRFSGRQFSNSRSEMNVSTLELGDSALYLCASSFHRGRGDTQYFGPGTRLTVL.

The chain has TRBV11-2 and TRBJ2-7; D is possibly TRBD2 (5 bases). The germline V and J ends were trimmed by 0 bases and 3 bases, with 18 bases remaining between them. Germline CDR1 reads SGHAT; CDR2 reads FQNNGV. This CDR3 region has 17 residues. CDR3 residues: CASSLDRRVKRGYEQYF. CDR3 nucleotide sequence: TGTGCCAGCAGCTTAGATCGCCGGGTCAAACGGGGCTACGAGCAGTACTTC.

This chain connects TRBV29-1 to TRBJ1-1; the match to TRBD1 covers 10 bases. CDR3 size: 16 residues. V lost 3 bases to trimming and J lost 5 bases; unmatched junction nucleotides: 12. CDR1 and CDR2 from the germline V gene are SQVTM and ANQGSEA. In DNA, the CDR3 is TGCAGCGTTGATGCGTACGGGACAGGGGACGTTACTGAAGCTTTCTTT. This codes for CSVDAYGTGDVTEAFF.

This chain links TRBV6-6 with TRBJ1-5; TRBD1 is a possible D gene (5 bases). The CDR3 extends over 14 amino acids. The germline V gene encodes CDR1 MNHNY and CDR2 SVGAGI (reference sequence). The germline V and J ends were trimmed by 4 bases and 5 bases, with 12 bases remaining between them. CDR3 in DNA: TGTGCCAGCAGTTCGGGCAGGGTCGATCAGCCCCAGCATTTT. Its protein product is CASSSGRVDQPQHF.

This clonotype has just a few counts. This chain uses TRBV11-2 with TRBJ2-5; D is unresolved. The V end was cut by 10 bases, the J end by 5 bases, with 20 bases between. The V gene's germline CDR1 is SGHAT and CDR2 FQNNGV. The CDR3 extends over 14 amino acids. The CDR3 spells CATGPFRGPETQYF. The CDR3 DNA is TGTGCCACCGGGCCGTTTAGAGGTCCTGAGACCCAGTACTTC.

This clonotype was seen ten or more times. The CDR3 nucleotides read TGTGCCAGCAGCCTTGTGTGGAATTCTAGGGAGACCCAGTACTTC. This sequence encodes CASSLVWNSRETQYF. The chain combines TRBV7-2 with TRBJ2-5; the D is unclear. The CDR3 runs to 15 residues. The germline CDR1 and CDR2 sequences are SGHTA and FQGNSA. Trimming left V 5 bases short and J 5 bases short, with 18 bases between.

The rearrangement links TRBV6-6 to TRBJ2-6; TRBD1 matches at 8 bases. CDR1 and CDR2 from the germline V gene are MNHNY and SVGAGI (reference sequence). The trim removed 5 bases at V and 2 bases at J, leaving 2 bases unmatched. This CDR3 has 15 amino acids. The CDR3 DNA follows: TGTGCCAGCAGTGAGACAGGGGCTGGGGCCAACGTCCTGACTTTC. Protein sequence: CASSETGAGANVLTF.

A word on this clonotype: With a much larger clone just one base away, this may be a read error. V usage is TRBV5-6 and J usage is TRBJ2-3; D is ambiguous. The CDR3 totals 12 residues. Trimming cost V 5 bases and J 10 bases, with 14 bases left between them. The germline CDR1 and CDR2 sequences are SGHDT and YYEEEE. CDR3 sequence (DNA): TGTGCCAGCAGTTTCATACTCGATGCGCAGTATTTT. It translates to CASSFILDAQYF.

For this clonotype: A much larger clone lies a single base off, so this may be a read error. The J gene is TRBJ2-1, the V gene TRBV7-3, with D possibly being TRBD1 (6 bases). Germline loops: CDR1 SGHTA, CDR2 FQGTGA. This CDR3 is 14 amino acids long. V was shortened by 7 bases and J by 6 bases, with 16 bases between the two germline ends. The DNA of the CDR3 is TGTGCCAGCAACCCCGCCGGGACAAGCAATGAGCAGTTCTTC. Amino acid sequence: CASNPAGTSNEQFF.

As to this clonotype: A much larger clone differs from this one at a single base, so this may be a read error. The CDR3, as DNA: TGCAGTGCTAGAGGGCTAGCGGGAACCCAAGAGACCCAGTTCTTC. Translated: CSARGLAGTQETQFF. J is TRBJ2-5 and V is TRBV20-1, with 9 bases fitting TRBD2. The assigned J gene may be wrong: the sequence end matches TRBJ2-1 better. The CDR3 is 15 residues long. The germline V gene encodes CDR1 DFQATT and CDR2 SNEGSKA (reference sequence).

About this clonotype: This sequence may be a read error, since a much larger clone differs from it by one base. The chain recombines TRBV11-2 with TRBJ2-5, with 10 positions matching TRBD2. Germline loops: CDR1 SGHAT, CDR2 FQNNGV. This CDR3 region has 15 residues. The junction had 15 bases not matched to a gene; V was cut back by 6 bases and J by 11 bases. In DNA form, the CDR3 reads TGTGCCAGCAGATCAGCGGGAGGGCCCTACAATGAGCAGTACTTC. Amino acid sequence: CASRSAGGPYNEQYF.

Comments on this clonotype: A read error may explain this, as a much larger clone is one base away. This chain uses TRBV4-1 with TRBJ2-5; D is unclear. The DNA end favors TRBJ2-7, so the J call may be wrong. Germline V gene sequence: CDR1 MGHRA, CDR2 YSYEKL. The CDR3 covers 15 residues. The DNA of the CDR3 is TGCGCCAGCAGCGGCCTAGGGCTAGAAAGGTACGAGCAGTACTTC. It translates to CASSGLGLERYEQYF.

Concerning this clonotype itself: One end of the junction fails to match germline, which may point to a read error. This chain links TRBV5-1 with TRBJ2-5; D remains ambiguous. The CDR3 loop spans 14 amino acids. Germline V gene sequence: CDR1 SGHRS, CDR2 YFSETQ. DNA for the CDR3: TGCGCCAGCAGCCCGGGTGGAACCCAAGAGGCCCAGTACTTC. Its protein product is CASSPGGTQEAQYF.

With respect to this clonotype: The junction shows a germline mismatch at one end, possibly a read error. The rearrangement links TRBV19 to TRBJ1-6; tentatively, D is TRBD1 (5 bases). The V gene's germline CDR1 is LNHDA and CDR2 SQIVND (reference sequence). The CDR3 runs 14 residues. The CDR3: CASSIQGTNSPPHF. The CDR3 coding sequence is TGTGCCAGTAGTATTCAGGGCACAAATTCACCCCCCCACTTT. Looking up the rest from reference TRBV19 and TRBJ1-6 gives the full variable domain: DGGITQSPKYLFRKEGQNVTLSCEQNLNHDAMYWYRQDPGQGLRLIYYSQIVNDFQKGDIAEGYSVSREKKESFPLTVTSAQKNPTAFYLCASSIQGTNSPPHFGNGTRLTVT.

This clonotype showed up many times. The rearrangement joins TRBV10-3 to TRBJ2-3; unclear D gene. V lost 7 bases and J lost 2, with 10 bases in between. Germline CDR1 reads ENHRY; CDR2 reads SYGVKD. This CDR3 region has 13 residues. DNA for the CDR3: TGTGCCATCACCAAAAAGACCACAGATACGCAGTATTTT. This sequence encodes CAITKKTTDTQYF.